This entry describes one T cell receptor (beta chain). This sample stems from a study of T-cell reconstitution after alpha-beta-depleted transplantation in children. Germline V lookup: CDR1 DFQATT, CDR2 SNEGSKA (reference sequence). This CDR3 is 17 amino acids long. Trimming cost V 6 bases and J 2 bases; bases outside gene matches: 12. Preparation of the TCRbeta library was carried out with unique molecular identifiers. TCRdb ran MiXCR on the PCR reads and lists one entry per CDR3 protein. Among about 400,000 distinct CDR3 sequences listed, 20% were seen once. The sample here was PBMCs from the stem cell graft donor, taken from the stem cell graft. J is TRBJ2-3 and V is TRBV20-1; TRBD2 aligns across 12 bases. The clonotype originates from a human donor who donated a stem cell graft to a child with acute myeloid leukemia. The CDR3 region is CSAIRPLAGGITDTQYF. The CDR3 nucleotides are TGCAGTGCCATTCGACCGCTAGCGGGAGGGATCACAGATACGCAGTATTTT.